This T cell receptor beta chain derives from a study of early T cells in non-severe SARS-CoV-2 infection. Study overall: Sequencing targeted bulk RNA from unsorted whole blood, leaving chains unpaired.

Individually, cDNA molecules had unique molecular identifiers attached to them. MiXCR, run by TCRdb on the 5' RACE reads, gives a single entry per CDR3 protein. The sample has tens of thousands of distinct CDR3 sequences; more than 5.5% are singletons. The clonotype originates from an adult who was a healthcare worker with PCR-confirmed SARS-CoV-2 infection or an uninfected control (not recorded which). Source material: whole blood.

In DNA form, the CDR3 reads TGTGCCAGCAGCTTAGATTTACAGGGAGTGAGCACAGATACGCAGTATTTT. Translated, it gives CASSLDLQGVSTDTQYF. The chain uses TRBV11-2 and TRBJ2-3, with a tentative D call TRBD1 (6 bases). Germline V CDR1 and CDR2: SGHAT, FQNNGV. V was cut by 0 bases and J by 0 bases, with 13 bases left in between. The CDR3 totals 17 residues.